The 25 T cell receptor beta chains below come from one sample, sequenced in a study of T cell clonotyping in hematopoietic cell transplantation. Using immunoSEQ multiplex PCR, the repertoire was profiled, and TCRdb retains in-frame clones only, with some absent. Of around 17,000 clones in the sample, around 90% were seen once. Material: peripheral blood mononuclear cells. These receptors were taken from a man aged 35 to 55 in good health. Some clones in this sample may be carry-over from other donors' samples.

CDR3 in DNA: TGTGCCAGCAGTACAGGGAAGGCTGGTACGAACACTGAAGCTTTCTTT. Amino acid sequence: CASSTGKAGTNTEAFF. This chain uses TRBV28 with TRBJ1-1, with D possibly TRBD1 on 6 matching bases. CDR3 length: 16 residues. V was clipped by 5 bases and J by 1 base, with 17 bases between them. In germline, CDR1 is MDHEN, CDR2 SYDVKM.

The J gene is TRBJ1-2, the V gene TRBV2, with D tentatively TRBD1 (5 bases). Germline V lookup: CDR1 SNHLY, CDR2 FYNNEI. This CDR3 is built from 14 residues. V shed 3 bases and J shed 5 bases, with 13 bases lying between them. CDR3 in amino acids: CASSERGSVYGYTF. CDR3 sequence (DNA): TGTGCCAGCAGTGAGAGGGGCTCCGTGTATGGCTACACCTTC.

The chain combines TRBV6-5 with TRBJ1-2, with a tentative D call TRBD1 (5 bases). V was shortened by 0 bases and J by 8 bases, with 13 bases between the two germline ends. Germline lookup yields CDR1 MNHEY and CDR2 SVGAGI. There are 14 residues in the CDR3. In nucleotides, the CDR3 is TGTGCCAGCAGTTACTCGGCGGCGCAGGGAGGCTACACCTTC. Residues: CASSYSAAQGGYTF.

The chain carries TRBV9 and TRBJ2-1; TRBD2 agrees at 7 bases. This CDR3 comprises 15 residues. The V and J ends lost 0 bases and 2 bases, in that order; junction bases with no gene match: 2. CDR1 is SGDLS and CDR2 is YYNGEE in the germline V gene. CDR3 coding DNA: TGTGCCAGCAGCGTAGAGGGACTAACCTACAATGAGCAGTTCTTC. This codes for CASSVEGLTYNEQFF.

The chain employs TRBV7-2 and TRBJ2-5; D gene unclear. This CDR3 is 15 amino acids long. Germline V gene data show CDR1 as SGHTA and CDR2 as FQGNSA. The ends were cut back, 2 bases at V and 5 bases at J, with 15 bases in the middle. The CDR3 protein is CASSLKRRPGETQYF. The CDR3 DNA follows: TGTGCCAGCAGCTTAAAGCGCCGTCCGGGTGAGACCCAGTACTTC. The whole variable domain, filled in from reference TRBV7-2 and TRBJ2-5, reads GAGVSQSPSNKVTEKGKDVELRCDPISGHTALYWYRQSLGQGLEFLIYFQGNSAPDKSGLPSDRFSAERTGGSVSTLTIQRTQQEDSAVYLCASSLKRRPGETQYFGPGTRLLVL.

The V gene is TRBV6-6, the J gene TRBJ1-2, with 7 bases aligning to TRBD1. Trimming cost V 6 bases and J 3 bases; bases outside gene matches: 4. The CDR3 has 13 amino acids. CDR1 and CDR2 from the germline V gene are MNHNY and SVGAGI (reference sequence). Written as DNA, the CDR3 is TGTGCCAGCAGCCGGGGGACAGACTATGGCTACACCTTC. Its translation: CASSRGTDYGYTF.

This sequence joins TRBV4-3 and TRBJ2-7; 9 bases are a match to TRBD1. J was trimmed by 0 bases and V by 4 bases; bases with no gene match: 7. Germline V gene sequence: CDR1 LGHNA, CDR2 YSLEER. This CDR3 has 16 amino acids. The CDR3 spells CASSLSPTGGSYEQYF. The CDR3 coding sequence is TGCGCCAGCAGCCTGTCTCCGACAGGGGGCTCCTACGAGCAGTACTTC.

The chain couples TRBV2 to TRBJ2-1, with TRBD2 matching over 10 bases. There are 13 residues in the CDR3. CDR1 and CDR2 (germline): SNHLY, FYNNEI. With V trimmed by 5 bases and J by 14 bases, 9 bases remained unmatched. CDR3 in amino acids: CASSSIAGGREFF. The CDR3 nucleotides read TGTGCCAGCAGTTCTATAGCGGGGGGACGGGAGTTCTTC.

This chain uses TRBV29-1 with TRBJ2-7; the D gene is possibly TRBD1 (6 bases). The CDR3 covers 11 residues. V lost 6 bases and J 6 bases, leaving 12 bases between the germline ends. Looked up from germline, CDR1 is SQVTM and CDR2 is ANQGSEA. CDR3 sequence: CSVGTPSEQYF. As DNA, the CDR3 is TGCAGCGTCGGGACACCATCCGAGCAGTACTTC.

The J gene is TRBJ1-1, the V gene TRBV9; 7 bases fit TRBD1. The V gene end was trimmed by 3 bases and the J gene end by 1 base; junction bases not matched to a gene: 9. Germline V gene data show CDR1 as SGDLS and CDR2 as YYNGEE. The CDR3 sequence is 16 residues long. The CDR3 spells CASSAQPQGGNTEAFF. DNA of the CDR3: TGTGCCAGCAGCGCGCAACCTCAGGGGGGGAACACTGAAGCTTTCTTT.

The rearrangement links TRBV4-1 to TRBJ2-7; 9 bases line up with TRBD1. Germline lookup yields CDR1 MGHRA and CDR2 YSYEKL. Trimming took 5 bases from V and 6 from J; bases not matched to a gene: 8. The CDR3 contains 14 residues. CDR3 coding DNA: TGCGCCAGCAGCTATGGACAGGGGCCCGGCGAGCAGTACTTC. Its translation: CASSYGQGPGEQYF.

The chain is built from TRBV12-5 and TRBJ2-5; the D gene is possibly TRBD2 (7 bases). Germline loops: CDR1 LGHNT, CDR2 FRNRAP. There are 13 residues in the CDR3. Trimming took off 5 bases at V and 4 bases at J, with 11 bases between the two ends. CDR3 nucleotide sequence: TGTGCTAGTGGTCCAAGGGGGGGAGAGACCCAGTACTTC. This codes for CASGPRGGETQYF.

The chain carries TRBV4-1 and TRBJ1-1, with a possible D match to TRBD1 (5 bases). The CDR3 loop spans 14 amino acids. Germline V lookup: CDR1 MGHRA, CDR2 YSYEKL. Trimming stripped 2 bases from V and 1 base from J, with 8 bases between. The CDR3 reads CASSQRTSNTEAFF. The CDR3, as DNA: TGCGCCAGCAGCCAACGGACATCGAACACTGAAGCTTTCTTT.

This chain uses TRBV9 with TRBJ2-7; D might be TRBD1 (6 bases). There are 13 residues in the CDR3. V was cut by 4 bases and J by 1 base, with 9 bases left in between. CDR1 and CDR2 (germline): SGDLS, YYNGEE. The CDR3 sequence: CASSRGGSYEQYF. CDR3 coding DNA: TGTGCCAGCAGCAGAGGGGGTTCCTACGAGCAGTACTTC.

J is TRBJ2-3 and V is TRBV4-3; D is tentatively TRBD1 or TRBD2 (5 bases each). Germline assignment: CDR1 LGHNA and CDR2 YSLEER. V was cut by 3 bases and J by 0 bases, with 16 bases left in between. There are 17 residues in the CDR3. CDR3 in amino acids: CASSHLRGVGSTDTQYF. CDR3 sequence (DNA): TGCGCCAGCAGCCATCTCAGAGGGGTGGGGAGCACAGATACGCAGTATTTT.

J is TRBJ2-2 and V is TRBV30; D unresolved. CDR1 is GTSNPN, CDR2 SVGIG, per germline (reference sequence). V was clipped by 0 bases and J by 6 bases, with 11 bases between them. This CDR3 has 14 amino acids. The DNA of the CDR3 is TGTGCCTGGAGTGTAGAGGCGTCACCCGGGGAGCTGTTTTTT. Residues: CAWSVEASPGELFF.

The chain uses TRBV28 and TRBJ2-1; D is perhaps TRBD2 (6 bases). Germline V CDR1 and CDR2: MDHEN, SYDVKM. V was shortened by 6 bases and J by 1 base, with 13 bases between the two germline ends. This CDR3 region has 15 residues. The CDR3 sequence is CASRSGLASYNEQFF. For the CDR3, the DNA is TGTGCCAGCAGGTCGGGGCTAGCGTCCTACAATGAGCAGTTCTTC.

The chain couples TRBV6-5 to TRBJ2-1; D ambiguous. The CDR3 length is 11 residues. Germline V gene lookup returns CDR1 MNHEY and CDR2 SVGAGI. V was pared by 6 bases and J by 3 bases, with 3 bases between. CDR3 amino acids: CASSRYNEQFF. Here the CDR3 DNA reads TGTGCCAGCAGCCGCTACAATGAGCAGTTCTTC.

The chain uses TRBV27 and TRBJ1-2; possible D gene TRBD1, 5 bases. V lost 4 bases to trimming and J lost 6 bases, with 18 bases between them. This CDR3 comprises 15 residues. CDR1 and CDR2 (germline): MNHEY, SMNVEV (reference sequence). CDR3 sequence reads: CASSSLVGVGDGYTF. CDR3 nucleotide sequence: TGTGCCAGCAGTTCACTAGTAGGGGTGGGGGATGGCTACACCTTC.

The chain is built from TRBV25-1 and TRBJ1-1; D is possibly TRBD1 (6 bases). The germline V gene has CDR1 MGHDK and CDR2 SYGVNS. The CDR3 covers 15 residues. Trimming took off 9 bases at V and 1 base at J, with 18 bases between the two ends. The CDR3 nucleotides read TGTGCCAGTTCTGACACAGGGAGTGGGAACACTGAAGCTTTCTTT. It translates to CASSDTGSGNTEAFF.

The CDR3 here is CASSLDGGDEQYF. DNA of the CDR3: TGTGCCAGCAGCTTAGACGGGGGAGACGAGCAGTACTTC. This chain uses TRBV7-9 with TRBJ2-7; a weak D match, TRBD2 (6 bases). CDR1 and CDR2 (germline): SEHNR, FQNEAQ (reference sequence). Deletions cut 1 base from V and 5 bases from J, with 9 bases between. The length of the CDR3 is 13 residues.

This rearrangement joins TRBV28 to TRBJ1-3; D gene unclear. The CDR3 contains 14 residues. Germline assignment: CDR1 MDHEN and CDR2 SYDVKM. V lost 3 bases to trimming and J lost 7 bases, with 13 bases between them. CDR3 amino acids: CASSLRAAENTIYF. The CDR3 region has the DNA TGTGCCAGCAGTTTGAGGGCTGCGGAGAACACCATATATTTT.

This chain connects TRBV5-6 to TRBJ2-1; 9 bases agree with TRBD2. There are 15 residues in the CDR3. The V and J ends lost 3 bases and 9 bases, in that order; junction bases with no gene match: 10. Looked up from germline, CDR1 is SGHDT and CDR2 is YYEEEE. CDR3 amino acids: CASSSRLAVISEQFF. The CDR3 coding sequence is TGTGCCAGCAGCTCGCGACTAGCGGTTATATCTGAGCAGTTCTTC.

The gene calls are TRBV29-1 and TRBJ2-5; no firm D call. The germline V and J ends were trimmed by 2 bases and 3 bases, with 7 bases remaining between them. CDR3 length: 12 amino acids. The germline CDR1 and CDR2 sequences are SQVTM and ANQGSEA. As DNA, the CDR3 is TGCAGCGTTGAAAGGAGCAAAGAGACCCAGTACTTC. Amino acid sequence: CSVERSKETQYF.

The chain recombines TRBV2 with TRBJ2-7; no reliable D call. The CDR3 is made up of 14 amino acids. Germline V gene sequence: CDR1 SNHLY, CDR2 FYNNEI. Trimming stripped 2 bases from V and 4 bases from J, with 12 bases between. The CDR3 region is CASSEKGSAYEQYF. The CDR3 bases are TGTGCCAGCAGTGAAAAAGGGTCAGCTTACGAGCAGTACTTC.